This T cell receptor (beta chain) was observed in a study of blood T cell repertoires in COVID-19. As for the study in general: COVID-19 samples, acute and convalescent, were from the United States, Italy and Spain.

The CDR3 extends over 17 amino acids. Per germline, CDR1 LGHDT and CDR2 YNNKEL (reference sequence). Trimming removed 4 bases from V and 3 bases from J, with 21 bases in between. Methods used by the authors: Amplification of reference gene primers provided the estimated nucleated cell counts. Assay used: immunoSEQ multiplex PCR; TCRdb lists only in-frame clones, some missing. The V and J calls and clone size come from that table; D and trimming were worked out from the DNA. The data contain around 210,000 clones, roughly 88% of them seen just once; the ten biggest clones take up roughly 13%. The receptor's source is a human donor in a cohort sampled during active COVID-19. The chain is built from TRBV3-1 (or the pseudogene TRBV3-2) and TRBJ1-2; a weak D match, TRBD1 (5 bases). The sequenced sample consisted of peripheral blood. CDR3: CASSPTSSGGLDYGYTF. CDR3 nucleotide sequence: TGTGCCAGCAGCCCTACAAGCAGCGGGGGGTTGGACTATGGCTACACCTTC.